The rows below give T cell receptor beta chains drawn from one sample of a study of technical replicates of blood from four donors. Method: immunoSEQ multiplex PCR; TCRdb's copy keeps in-frame clones and lacks some. The table lists under 100,000 clones, approximately 94% of them singletons. Sequenced material: T cells isolated from PBMCs. These receptors came from a human donor in good health. Both conserved end residues are part of each CDR3. Each record gives: CDR3 DNA, CDR3 protein, J gene, clone size, V gene, CDR3 length, D gene. A D gene is named only where the DNA matches it firmly. The size entry is marked missing in some rows and otherwise reads once, few, many or a size class.

CDR3nt: TGTGCCAGCAGCGGACGACGGGACTTCAATGAGCAGTTCTTC
CDR3aa: CASSGRRDFNEQFF
j_gene: TRBJ2-1
abundance: NA
v_gene: TRBV9
len: 14
d_gene: NA

CDR3nt: TGTGCCAGCAGTGGAACGGGACTAGCGGGAGGAATAGCGCAGTATTTT
CDR3aa: CASSGTGLAGGIAQYF
j_gene: TRBJ2-3
abundance: NA
v_gene: TRBV25-1
len: 16
d_gene: TRBD2

CDR3nt: TGTGCCAGCAGTGAAGGGAGGACAGGGGACTATGGCTACACCTTC
CDR3aa: CASSEGRTGDYGYTF
j_gene: TRBJ1-2
abundance: NA
v_gene: TRBV6-1
len: 15
d_gene: TRBD1

CDR3nt: TGTGCCAGCAGTTTATCTGGTATTGGCAGGGGCACAGATACGCAGTATTTT
CDR3aa: CASSLSGIGRGTDTQYF
j_gene: TRBJ2-3
abundance: NA
v_gene: TRBV28
len: 17
d_gene: NA

CDR3nt: TGCGCCAGCAGCGCCGACGGCTCAGGCTATGGCTACACCTTC
CDR3aa: CASSADGSGYGYTF
j_gene: TRBJ1-2
abundance: NA
v_gene: TRBV5-1
len: 14
d_gene: NA

CDR3nt: TGTGCCAGCAGCTTACGGACAGGCCCTTCCTCTAACTATGGCTACACCTTC
CDR3aa: CASSLRTGPSSNYGYTF
j_gene: TRBJ1-2
abundance: NA
v_gene: TRBV7-9
len: 17
d_gene: TRBD1

CDR3nt: TGTGCCAGCAGCGGAGAGGGGACTAGCGGGGTCTTCTGCCACGAGCAGTACTTC
CDR3aa: CASSGEGTSGVFCHEQYF
j_gene: TRBJ2-7
abundance: NA
v_gene: TRBV21-1
len: 18
d_gene: NA

CDR3nt: TGTGCCTGGAGTCAGTCATATGGCTACACCTTC
CDR3aa: CAWSQSYGYTF
j_gene: TRBJ1-2
abundance: NA
v_gene: TRBV30
len: 11
d_gene: NA

CDR3nt: TGTGCCAGCAGCTTCGGTAACACCGGGGAGCTGTTTTTT
CDR3aa: CASSFGNTGELFF
j_gene: TRBJ2-2
abundance: NA
v_gene: TRBV7-9
len: 13
d_gene: NA

CDR3nt: TGCAGCGTTAACGAGGACTATGGCTACACCTTC
CDR3aa: CSVNEDYGYTF
j_gene: TRBJ1-2
abundance: NA
v_gene: TRBV29-1
len: 11
d_gene: NA

CDR3nt: TGTGCCAGTCGACTACTCTCTGGAAACACCATATATTTT
CDR3aa: CASRLLSGNTIYF
j_gene: TRBJ1-3
abundance: NA
v_gene: TRBV19
len: 13
d_gene: NA

CDR3nt: TGTGCCAGTAGTATCACGAGCGGCTACACCTTC
CDR3aa: CASSITSGYTF
j_gene: TRBJ1-2
abundance: NA
v_gene: TRBV19
len: 11
d_gene: NA

CDR3nt: TGTGCCAGCAGTTTATCCAATTCAGGTCCACGCTCTGGAAACACCATATATTTT
CDR3aa: CASSLSNSGPRSGNTIYF
j_gene: TRBJ1-3
abundance: NA
v_gene: TRBV27
len: 18
d_gene: NA

CDR3nt: TGTGCCAGCAGTTGGGGCGGGGGGGCCAATGAGCAGTTCTTC
CDR3aa: CASSWGGGANEQFF
j_gene: TRBJ2-1
abundance: NA
v_gene: TRBV27
len: 14
d_gene: TRBD2

CDR3nt: TGTGCCTGGAGTCGGCCAGGGGGCTCGGTCTACGAGCAGTACTTC
CDR3aa: CAWSRPGGSVYEQYF
j_gene: TRBJ2-7
abundance: NA
v_gene: TRBV30
len: 15
d_gene: TRBD1

CDR3nt: TGTGCCAGCAGCGTAGCTAGCGGGGGGCCGAGCTCCAGGTACGAGCAGTACTTC
CDR3aa: CASSVASGGPSSRYEQYF
j_gene: TRBJ2-7
abundance: NA
v_gene: TRBV9
len: 18
d_gene: TRBD2

CDR3nt: TGTGCCAGCAGCTTTAACCGACGGGCGGGAGCAGATACGCAGTATTTT
CDR3aa: CASSFNRRAGADTQYF
j_gene: TRBJ2-3
abundance: NA
v_gene: TRBV5-6
len: 16
d_gene: TRBD2

CDR3nt: TGCGCCAGCAGCTTGTATGCTAGCGGGGGGGCCGGATCTACAGATACGCAGTATTTT
CDR3aa: CASSLYASGGAGSTDTQYF
j_gene: TRBJ2-3
abundance: NA
v_gene: TRBV5-1
len: 19
d_gene: TRBD2

CDR3nt: TGTGCCAGCAGTCCTTACGGGGGTGAAAAACTGTTTTTT
CDR3aa: CASSPYGGEKLFF
j_gene: TRBJ1-4
abundance: NA
v_gene: TRBV6-5
len: 13
d_gene: NA

CDR3nt: TGTGCCAGCAGCTTGCTTGCGGGAGTAGAGACCCAGTACTTC
CDR3aa: CASSLLAGVETQYF
j_gene: TRBJ2-5
abundance: NA
v_gene: TRBV5-4
len: 14
d_gene: TRBD2

CDR3nt: TGTGCCAGCAGCCCCGGGACAGGGGGGGGCTACGAGCAGTACTTC
CDR3aa: CASSPGTGGGYEQYF
j_gene: TRBJ2-7
abundance: NA
v_gene: TRBV5-4
len: 15
d_gene: TRBD1

CDR3nt: TGTGCCAGCAGTCTGGGACAGGCCTACAATGAGCAGTTCTTC
CDR3aa: CASSLGQAYNEQFF
j_gene: TRBJ2-1
abundance: NA
v_gene: TRBV5-5
len: 14
d_gene: TRBD1

CDR3nt: TGTGCCAGCAGCTTACGGGACAGTAGGTACGGGGAGCAGTTCTTC
CDR3aa: CASSLRDSRYGEQFF
j_gene: TRBJ2-1
abundance: NA
v_gene: TRBV7-9
len: 15
d_gene: TRBD1

CDR3nt: TGTGCCAGCCGAAACACCCGACTAAAAGCCGATGAGCAGTTCTTC
CDR3aa: CASRNTRLKADEQFF
j_gene: TRBJ2-1
abundance: NA
v_gene: TRBV2
len: 15
d_gene: NA

CDR3nt: TGTGCCAGCAGCTTCAAGGGGCTGAATAATGAAAAACTGTTTTTT
CDR3aa: CASSFKGLNNEKLFF
j_gene: TRBJ1-4
abundance: NA
v_gene: TRBV11-2
len: 15
d_gene: NA

CDR3nt: TGCGCCAGCAGTTCCGGGACAGGGATCCACGAGCAGTACTTC
CDR3aa: CASSSGTGIHEQYF
j_gene: TRBJ2-7
abundance: NA
v_gene: TRBV5-1
len: 14
d_gene: TRBD1

CDR3nt: TGCGCCAGCAGCTTGACTAGCTCTACAGATACGCAGTATTTT
CDR3aa: CASSLTSSTDTQYF
j_gene: TRBJ2-3
abundance: NA
v_gene: TRBV5-1
len: 14
d_gene: NA

CDR3nt: TGTGCCAGCAGCCCCGGTTTCAATGAGCAGTTCTTC
CDR3aa: CASSPGFNEQFF
j_gene: TRBJ2-1
abundance: NA
v_gene: TRBV11-2
len: 12
d_gene: NA

CDR3nt: TGTGCCAGCAGCGCATCGCAGGGTTACGAGCAGTACTTC
CDR3aa: CASSASQGYEQYF
j_gene: TRBJ2-7
abundance: NA
v_gene: TRBV7-6
len: 13
d_gene: NA

CDR3nt: TGTGCCAGCAGCTCTCTCAGCGAACCCGGGGAGCTGTTTTTT
CDR3aa: CASSSLSEPGELFF
j_gene: TRBJ2-2
abundance: NA
v_gene: TRBV7-6
len: 14
d_gene: NA

CDR3nt: TGTGCCAGCTCACCGCCCCTCGGTGAGACCCAGTACTTC
CDR3aa: CASSPPLGETQYF
j_gene: TRBJ2-5
abundance: NA
v_gene: TRBV18
len: 13
d_gene: NA

CDR3nt: TGTGCCAGCAGCCTCCGAGCAGATACGCAGTATTTT
CDR3aa: CASSLRADTQYF
j_gene: TRBJ2-3
abundance: NA
v_gene: TRBV5-4
len: 12
d_gene: NA

CDR3nt: TGTGCCAGTAGTTTCGCGGAGGGACTGTTTTTT
CDR3aa: CASSFAEGLFF
j_gene: TRBJ1-4
abundance: once
v_gene: TRBV19
len: 11
d_gene: NA

CDR3nt: TGTGCCAGCAGTAACGGGGGGCCTAGCACAGATACGCAGTATTTT
CDR3aa: CASSNGGPSTDTQYF
j_gene: TRBJ2-3
abundance: NA
v_gene: TRBV2
len: 15
d_gene: NA

CDR3nt: TGTGCCAGCAGTCCCGGCGGGGCTAATGAAAAACTGTTTTTT
CDR3aa: CASSPGGANEKLFF
j_gene: TRBJ1-4
abundance: NA
v_gene: TRBV6-1
len: 14
d_gene: NA

CDR3nt: TGCGCCAGCAGCCGTCCCGGGACAGGGGTAGATACGCAGTATTTT
CDR3aa: CASSRPGTGVDTQYF
j_gene: TRBJ2-3
abundance: NA
v_gene: TRBV4-1
len: 15
d_gene: TRBD1

CDR3nt: TGTGCCAGCAGCTGGGACAGGTCGAAAGCTTTCTTT
CDR3aa: CASSWDRSKAFF
j_gene: TRBJ1-1
abundance: few
v_gene: TRBV14
len: 12
d_gene: TRBD1

CDR3nt: TGTGCCAGCAGCCCTGATAGCGTCGGGGAGCTGTTTTTT
CDR3aa: CASSPDSVGELFF
j_gene: TRBJ2-2
abundance: NA
v_gene: TRBV7-7
len: 13
d_gene: NA

CDR3nt: TGCAGCGTTGAAGATCTAGGGTCTGGGGGGGCGCATTATGGCTACACCTTC
CDR3aa: CSVEDLGSGGAHYGYTF
j_gene: TRBJ1-2
abundance: NA
v_gene: TRBV29-1
len: 17
d_gene: NA

CDR3nt: TGTGCCACTAAACTTACAGGGACCGGGGAGCTGTTTTTT
CDR3aa: CATKLTGTGELFF
j_gene: TRBJ2-2
abundance: NA
v_gene: TRBV28
len: 13
d_gene: NA

CDR3nt: TGTGCCAGCAGTCCTGGGACTAGTGGAGTCGATGAGCAGTTCTTC
CDR3aa: CASSPGTSGVDEQFF
j_gene: TRBJ2-1
abundance: NA
v_gene: TRBV28
len: 15
d_gene: TRBD2

CDR3nt: TGTGCCAGTAGTAGTTACGGGAATCAGCCCCAGCATTTT
CDR3aa: CASSSYGNQPQHF
j_gene: TRBJ1-5
abundance: NA
v_gene: TRBV19
len: 13
d_gene: NA

CDR3nt: TGTGCCAGCAGTGGGCTTGACTCCTACAATGAGCAGTTCTTC
CDR3aa: CASSGLDSYNEQFF
j_gene: TRBJ2-1
abundance: NA
v_gene: TRBV2
len: 14
d_gene: NA

CDR3nt: TGTGCCAGCACCCGACAGGGGAAAAAACTGTTTTTT
CDR3aa: CASTRQGKKLFF
j_gene: TRBJ1-4
abundance: NA
v_gene: TRBV6-1
len: 12
d_gene: TRBD1